Following are 2 T cell receptor beta chains from one sample sequenced in a study of T cell repertoires in cytomegalovirus infection. TCRdb recomputed calls from the reads with MiXCR, one row per CDR3 protein. The sample yields approximately 180,000 distinct CDR3 sequences, about 15% seen once. The specimen sequenced was CD8+ T cells from PBMCs. These TCRs come from a human donor in good health (CMV status not recorded). Some clones in this sample may be carry-over from other donors' samples.

The gene calls are TRBV14 and TRBJ1-4, with TRBD1 identical over 7 bases. J was trimmed by 3 bases and V by 5 bases; bases with no gene match: 6. The CDR3 has 15 residues. Per the germline V gene, CDR1 is SGHDN and CDR2 is FVKESK. The CDR3 DNA follows: TGTGCCAGCAGCAGCCGGGACAGTGCTAATGAAAAACTGTTTTTT. Translation: CASSSRDSANEKLFF. The whole variable domain, remainder taken from reference TRBV14 and TRBJ1-4, is EAGVTQFPSHSVIEKGQTVTLRCDPISGHDNLYWYRRVMGKEIKFLLHFVKESKQDESGMPNNRFLAERTGGTYSTLKVQPAELEDSGVYFCASSSRDSANEKLFFGSGTQLSVL.

The chain joins TRBV6-5 to TRBJ2-3; the match to TRBD2 covers 7 bases. The CDR3 totals 16 residues. The J segment lost 0 bases and the V segment lost 4 bases, leaving 7 bases of the junction unmatched. Germline V gene sequence: CDR1 MNHEY, CDR2 SVGAGI. The CDR3 loop is CASSFGEGASTDTQYF. Written as DNA, the CDR3 is TGTGCCAGCAGTTTTGGGGAGGGCGCTAGCACAGATACGCAGTATTTT.